One and the same sample provided the 20 T cell receptor beta chains below, sequenced in a study of cytomegalovirus exposure and HLA in healthy donors. The PCR used 60 Vbeta and 13 Jbeta primers. This table comes from immunoSEQ multiplex PCR, and its TCRdb copy is limited to in-frame clones, with some not included. Its clone listing holds approximately 50,000 clones. The sequenced sample was PBMCs. These receptor sequences come from a woman aged 40 to 50 in good health and CMV-seronegative.

The chain carries TRBV5-1 and TRBJ2-3; the D gene is possibly TRBD2 (6 bases). CDR1 SGHRS and CDR2 YFSETQ come from the germline V gene. The V and J ends lost 0 bases and 5 bases respectively, with 10 bases between them. The CDR3 runs 14 residues. The CDR3 DNA is TGCGCCAGCAGCTTGGTGTCTAGCGAAGATACGCAGTATTTT. It specifies CASSLVSSEDTQYF.

The V call is TRBV18, the J call TRBJ1-5; weak D call: TRBD1 (6 bases). The CDR3 totals 17 residues. Germline-derived CDR1 and CDR2 are KGHSH and LQKENI. Trimming stripped 4 bases from V and 5 bases from J, with 21 bases between. CDR3 sequence reads: CASSLAAGGGADQPQHF. DNA of the CDR3: TGTGCCAGCTCACTAGCCGCGGGGGGGGGCGCAGATCAGCCCCAGCATTTT.

The genes are TRBV5-1 and TRBJ1-3, with 9 nucleotides matching TRBD1. Looked up from germline, CDR1 is SGHRS and CDR2 is YFSETQ. The V segment lost 5 bases and the J segment 7 bases; nucleotides outside the gene matches: 7. The CDR3 spans 14 residues. CDR3 in amino acids: CASRPTGGENTIYF. In DNA, the CDR3 is TGCGCCAGCAGACCCACAGGGGGCGAGAACACCATATATTTT.

V usage is TRBV6-1 and J usage is TRBJ2-7; weak D call: TRBD2 (6 bases). V lost 1 base, J lost 5 bases, and 12 bases lay in between. This CDR3 spans 14 amino acids. From germline, CDR1 is MNHNS and CDR2 SASEGT. CDR3 sequence: CASSEGGTQNEQYF. CDR3 DNA sequence: TGTGCCAGCAGTGAAGGGGGGACTCAAAACGAGCAGTACTTC.

With respect to this clone: Compared with germline, one end of the junction differs, possibly owing to a read error. The chain combines TRBV6-5 with TRBJ2-5; 7 bases align to TRBD2. The CDR3 contains 16 residues. Germline V gives CDR1 MNHEY, CDR2 SVGAGI. The CDR3 protein is CASSNSLAVAQETQYF. DNA for the CDR3: TGTGCCAGCAGTAACTCCCTAGCGGTTGCCCAAGAGACCCAGTACTTC.

The chain combines TRBV29-1 with TRBJ2-1; the match to TRBD1 covers 9 bases. Per germline, CDR1 SQVTM and CDR2 ANQGSEA. The trim removed 8 bases at V and 8 bases at J, leaving 10 bases unmatched. The CDR3 is 13 amino acids. CDR3 sequence: CSFAGTGMDEQFF. The CDR3 nucleotides are TGCAGCTTCGCCGGGACAGGGATGGATGAGCAGTTCTTC.

The CDR3 region is CASSYSGGWTDEQYF. The CDR3, as DNA: TGTGCCAGCAGTTACTCAGGCGGGTGGACGGACGAGCAGTACTTC. This chain connects TRBV6-6 to TRBJ2-7; possible D gene TRBD2, 5 bases. V lost 0 bases to trimming and J lost 5 bases, with 14 bases between them. Germline-derived CDR1 and CDR2 are MNHNY and SVGAGI (reference sequence). The CDR3 extends over 15 amino acids.

The CDR3 here is CASSVGVRTEAFF. The CDR3 bases are TGTGCCAGCAGTGTGGGAGTAAGAACTGAAGCTTTCTTT. The chain couples TRBV25-1 to TRBJ1-1; the D is unclear. Trimming pared 4 bases from V and 5 bases from J, leaving 11 bases between. There are 13 residues in the CDR3. The germline CDR1 and CDR2 sequences are MGHDK and SYGVNS. The variable domain in full, completed from reference TRBV25-1 and TRBJ1-1, reads EADIYQTPRYLVIGTGKKITLECSQTMGHDKMYWYQQDPGMELHLIHYSYGVNSTEKGDLSSESTVSRIRTEHFPLTLESARPSHTSQYLCASSVGVRTEAFFGQGTRLTVV.

The chain carries TRBV10-3 and TRBJ2-7, with TRBD1 matching 7 bases. Germline values: CDR1 ENHRY, CDR2 SYGVKD. The length of the CDR3 is 14 residues. V lost 6 bases to trimming and J lost 0 bases; unmatched junction nucleotides: 5. The CDR3 DNA is TGTGCCATCAGCCCGGGACAGCTCTCCTACGAGCAGTACTTC. The encoded protein is CAISPGQLSYEQYF.

The rearrangement uses TRBV6-6 and TRBJ1-1; the match to TRBD1 covers 8 bases. The length of the CDR3 is 14 residues. V shed 7 bases and J 3 bases; nucleotides not matched to a gene: 7. Germline V gives CDR1 MNHNY, CDR2 SVGAGI (reference sequence). The CDR3 is CASTPADRDTEAFF. The CDR3 DNA is TGTGCCAGCACCCCGGCGGACAGGGACACTGAAGCTTTCTTT.

The V and J genes are TRBV5-1 and TRBJ2-2, with TRBD1 as a possible D gene (5 bases). The ends were cut back, 1 base at V and 3 bases at J, with 10 bases in the middle. This CDR3 spans 15 amino acids. Germline values: CDR1 SGHRS, CDR2 YFSETQ. This CDR3 reads CASSLSIGDTGELFF. The CDR3, as DNA: TGCGCCAGCAGCTTGAGTATAGGGGACACCGGGGAGCTGTTTTTT.

The CDR3 DNA is TGTGCCAGCAGCTCCCCGACTAGCGGGATCCATGAGCAGTTCTTC. It encodes CASSSPTSGIHEQFF. The chain couples TRBV5-4 to TRBJ2-1, with 11 bases lining up with TRBD2. CDR1 is SGHNT and CDR2 is YYREEE in the germline V gene (reference sequence). The CDR3 spans 15 residues. V trimming: 3 bases; J trimming: 8 bases; junction bases outside the gene matches: 7.

The CDR3 is CASSFGGGPEAFF. CDR3 sequence (DNA): TGCGCCAGCAGCTTCGGGGGGGGACCTGAAGCTTTCTTT. V and J are TRBV5-1 and TRBJ1-1, with D possibly TRBD1 on 5 matching bases. The CDR3 runs 13 residues. The germline V gene encodes CDR1 SGHRS and CDR2 YFSETQ. V gave up 2 bases and J gave up 6 bases, with 11 bases separating them. The whole variable domain, remainder taken from reference TRBV5-1 and TRBJ1-1, is KAGVTQTPRYLIKTRGQQVTLSCSPISGHRSVSWYQQTPGQGLQFLFEYFSETQRNKGNFPGRFSGRQFSNSRSEMNVSTLELGDSALYLCASSFGGGPEAFFGQGTRLTVV.

The rearrangement links TRBV6-6 to TRBJ1-5, with TRBD1 as a possible D gene (5 bases). Germline V CDR1 and CDR2: MNHNY, SVGAGI (reference sequence). V lost 6 bases and J 5 bases, leaving 20 bases between the germline ends. The CDR3 covers 16 residues. CDR3 sequence reads: CASRAHGAGRDQPQHF. CDR3 DNA sequence: TGTGCCAGCAGGGCGCATGGGGCCGGCCGAGATCAGCCCCAGCATTTT.

This chain connects TRBV2 to TRBJ2-7; D perhaps matches TRBD2 (7 bases). This CDR3 comprises 13 residues. The V and J ends lost 7 bases and 12 bases respectively, with 22 bases between them. Germline loops: CDR1 SNHLY, CDR2 FYNNEI. DNA of the CDR3: TGTGCCAGCATGAGGGGTGAAGGGGGGGGCGTGTACTTC. It codes for CASMRGEGGGVYF.

The chain couples TRBV4-3 to TRBJ1-4; D gene uncertain. Trimming removed 1 base at V and 4 bases at J, with 10 bases between. Germline V gives CDR1 LGHNA, CDR2 YSLEER. This CDR3 has 15 amino acids. In DNA, the CDR3 is TGCGCCAGCAGCCAAGGCAGAGGAGGTAATGAAAAACTGTTTTTT. It codes for CASSQGRGGNEKLFF.

Here the CDR3 reads CASGETSGPTDTQYF. CDR3 DNA: TGTGCCAGTGGGGAGACTAGCGGGCCCACAGATACGCAGTATTTT. V and J are TRBV9 and TRBJ2-3, with 10 nucleotides matching TRBD2. This CDR3 region has 15 residues. J was trimmed by 2 bases and V by 8 bases; bases with no gene match: 8. Germline V lookup: CDR1 SGDLS, CDR2 YYNGEE.

This rearrangement joins TRBV5-5 to TRBJ2-5; D gene unclear. The CDR3 spans 14 residues. V gave up 0 bases and J gave up 4 bases, with 10 bases separating them. CDR1 and CDR2 (germline): SGHKS, YYEKEE (reference sequence). CDR3 coding DNA: TGTGCCAGCAGCTTGGTAATATCGGGAGAGACCCAGTACTTC. Protein sequence: CASSLVISGETQYF.

The chain uses TRBV7-8 and TRBJ2-7; the match to TRBD1 covers 7 bases. Germline CDR1 reads SGHVS; CDR2 reads FQNEAQ. The CDR3 sequence is 15 residues long. With 3 bases clipped from V and 3 bases from J, the junction kept 8 bases outside the gene matches. DNA of the CDR3: TGTGCCAGCAGCTTGAGAGAGACAGGGAACTACGAGCAGTACTTC. Its protein product is CASSLRETGNYEQYF.

The genes are TRBV2 and TRBJ1-5; the match to TRBD1 covers 8 bases. The CDR3 spans 15 residues. Germline V gene data show CDR1 as SNHLY and CDR2 as FYNNEI. V shed 6 bases and J 0 bases; nucleotides not matched to a gene: 4. CDR3 sequence reads: CASSLTGDSNQPQHF. CDR3 DNA: TGTGCCAGCAGCCTGACAGGGGATAGCAATCAGCCCCAGCATTTT.